This entry lists 17 T cell receptor beta chains sequenced from one sample in a study of shared clonotypes between healthy human individuals. The assay was immunoSEQ multiplex PCR, and TCRdb's table has in-frame clones only and misses some. The sample has about 1.1 million clones; about 84% are singletons. The sample taken for sequencing was memory CD4+ T cells from PBMCs. Sample subset: CD45RA-negative fraction. These receptors were taken from a man aged 18 to 30 in good health. Some clones in this sample may be carry-over from other donors' samples.

CDR3 loop: CASSLAVGGNQPQHF. The CDR3 coding sequence is TGTGCCAGCAGCTTAGCGGTCGGAGGCAATCAGCCCCAGCATTTT. The rearrangement uses TRBV7-9 and TRBJ1-5; D remains ambiguous. With 0 bases removed from V and 2 bases from J, the gap between germline ends came to 8 bases. The CDR3 is 15 amino acids. Germline loops: CDR1 SEHNR, CDR2 FQNEAQ (reference sequence).

This chain joins TRBV10-3 and TRBJ1-5, with 7 bases identical to TRBD1. V gave up 4 bases and J gave up 4 bases; unmatched junction bases: 4. Germline-derived CDR1 and CDR2 are ENHRY and SYGVKD. This CDR3 is built from 14 residues. The CDR3, as DNA: TGTGCCATCAGTGGGGGGGACAGTAATCAGCCCCAGCATTTT. This encodes CAISGGDSNQPQHF.

The gene calls are TRBV7-9 and TRBJ2-7, with D perhaps TRBD1 (7 bases). Looked up from germline, CDR1 is SEHNR and CDR2 is FQNEAQ (reference sequence). V gave up 0 bases and J gave up 6 bases, with 15 bases separating them. The CDR3 sequence is 15 residues long. CDR3 amino acids: CASSLAPGQGGEQYF. The DNA for the CDR3 is TGTGCCAGCAGCTTAGCCCCCGGGCAGGGGGGCGAGCAGTACTTC.

The chain links TRBV4-2 to TRBJ1-1, with unresolved D. In germline, CDR1 is LGHNA, CDR2 YNFKEQ. The CDR3 is made up of 17 amino acids. V lost 1 base and J lost 8, with 23 bases in between. The CDR3 loop is CASSQVQESRTSTEAFF. The CDR3 DNA sequence: TGTGCCAGCAGCCAAGTTCAGGAGAGCCGGACTAGCACGGAAGCTTTCTTT.

V is TRBV7-3 and J is TRBJ2-5, with no clear D. The CDR3 is made up of 13 amino acids. Trimming shortened V by 2 bases and J by 3 bases, and 7 bases separated the two germline ends. Germline CDR1 is SGHTA and CDR2 is FQGTGA. CDR3 loop: CASSLVSKETQYF. The CDR3 coding sequence is TGTGCCAGCAGCTTAGTGTCCAAAGAGACCCAGTACTTC. The variable domain in full, with the rest retrieved from reference TRBV7-3 and TRBJ2-5, is GAGVSQTPSNKVTEKGKYVELRCDPISGHTALYWYRQSLGQGPEFLIYFQGTGAADDSGLPNDRFFAVRPEGSVSTLKIQRTERGDSAVYLCASSLVSKETQYFGPGTRLLVL.

About this clone: A far larger clone is one nucleotide away, so this likely arose from a read error. The J gene is TRBJ2-2, the V gene TRBV29-1, with D maybe TRBD1 (6 bases). Trimming took off 3 bases at V and 3 bases at J, with 14 bases between the two ends. Germline V CDR1 and CDR2: SQVTM, ANQGSEA. This CDR3 spans 15 amino acids. For the CDR3, the DNA is TGCAGCGTTGAGGCGCGGACAGCGGACACCGGGGAGCTGTTTTTT. Protein product: CSVEARTADTGELFF.

The rearrangement uses TRBV9 and TRBJ1-2; D is uncertain. Germline values: CDR1 SGDLS, CDR2 YYNGEE. The CDR3 is 14 residues long. Trimming stripped 0 bases from V and 2 bases from J, with 8 bases between. Here the CDR3 reads CASSVGSQNYGYTF. The CDR3 DNA reads as TGTGCCAGCAGCGTAGGGTCTCAGAACTATGGCTACACCTTC.

This chain uses TRBV4-1 with TRBJ2-5; 7 bases line up with TRBD2. V lost 2 bases to trimming and J lost 4 bases; unmatched junction nucleotides: 4. The CDR3 extends over 14 amino acids. Germline V gene sequence: CDR1 MGHRA, CDR2 YSYEKL. The CDR3, as DNA: TGCGCCAGCAGCCAATCGACTAGCAGAGAGACCCAGTACTTC. It yields the protein CASSQSTSRETQYF.

The V gene is TRBV7-6, the J gene TRBJ2-1; TRBD1 might be the D (5 bases). Germline CDR1 reads SGHVS; CDR2 reads FNYEAQ. With 0 bases removed from V and 0 bases from J, the gap between germline ends came to 9 bases. There are 16 residues in the CDR3. Written as DNA, the CDR3 is TGTGCCAGCAGCTTAGCATGGGGCAGCTCCTACAATGAGCAGTTCTTC. Its translation is CASSLAWGSSYNEQFF.

The table lists this clone with a count of one. The V and J genes are TRBV7-8 and TRBJ1-5; no clear D gene. With 3 bases removed from V and 0 bases from J, the gap between germline ends came to 6 bases. The germline gives CDR1 SGHVS, CDR2 FQNEAQ. This CDR3 comprises 14 residues. The CDR3 spells CASSLAASNQPQHF. The DNA for the CDR3 is TGTGCCAGCAGCTTGGCCGCTAGCAATCAGCCCCAGCATTTT.

The chain has TRBV28 and TRBJ1-4; TRBD1 is a possible D gene (6 bases). From germline, CDR1 is MDHEN and CDR2 SYDVKM. This CDR3 has 20 amino acids. The V and J ends lost 5 bases and 4 bases respectively, with 29 bases between them. The CDR3 sequence: CASSPPEGVFGGSRNEKLFF. The CDR3 region has the DNA TGTGCCAGCAGTCCGCCGGAGGGGGTTTTTGGGGGATCCCGTAATGAAAAACTGTTTTTT.

This clone occurred once. A read error may be the cause here, since a much bigger clone is one base away. The gene calls are TRBV6-1 and TRBJ1-2; tentative D call: TRBD1 (5 bases). This CDR3 has 13 amino acids. Germline assignment: CDR1 MNHNS and CDR2 SASEGT. V was clipped by 3 bases and J by 4 bases, with 9 bases between them. The chain's CDR3 is CASSDREGYGYTF. The CDR3, as DNA: TGTGCCAGCAGTGACAGGGAGGGCTATGGCTACACCTTC.

This clone was picked up one time. The chain carries TRBV11-3 and TRBJ2-7, with D perhaps matching TRBD1 (7 bases). This CDR3 spans 16 amino acids. The V end was cut by 0 bases, the J end by 0 bases, with 12 bases between. CDR1 and CDR2 (germline): SGHNT, YENEEA. In nucleotides, the CDR3 is TGTGCCAGCAGCTTAGAGGGGGGACAGAGCTCCTACGAGCAGTACTTC. Its translation is CASSLEGGQSSYEQYF.

This sequence joins TRBV15 and TRBJ1-4; D is possibly TRBD1 (5 bases). V was trimmed by 0 bases and J by 8 bases, leaving 16 bases between them. The CDR3 is made up of 16 amino acids. Looked up from germline, CDR1 is LNHNV and CDR2 is YYDKDF (reference sequence). The DNA for the CDR3 is TGTGCCACCAGCAGAGAAGGTGGCAGGGATGGGGAAAAACTGTTTTTT. As protein: CATSREGGRDGEKLFF. The full variable domain, completed using reference TRBV15 and TRBJ1-4, is DAMVIQNPRYQVTQFGKPVTLSCSQTLNHNVMYWYQQKSSQAPKLLFHYYDKDFNNEADTPDNFQSRRPNTSFCFLDIRSPGLGDTAMYLCATSREGGRDGEKLFFGSGTQLSVL.

V usage is TRBV4-1 and J usage is TRBJ2-7, with a tentative D call TRBD2 (6 bases). The V end lost 0 bases, the J end lost 4 bases, and 25 bases lay between the germline ends. The CDR3 covers 19 residues. Germline V lookup: CDR1 MGHRA, CDR2 YSYEKL. Here the CDR3 DNA reads TGCGCCAGCAGCCAAGATCGGGCGGGGCTCGCATCAACTCGGTACGAGCAGTACTTC. Translating it yields CASSQDRAGLASTRYEQYF.

There are many counts of this clone. The CDR3 here is CASSVVVGGAGNTIYF. In DNA, the CDR3 is TGTGCCAGCAGCGTAGTCGTCGGAGGGGCTGGAAACACCATATATTTT. The rearrangement joins TRBV9 to TRBJ1-3; a possible D gene is TRBD1 (5 bases). The CDR3 is 16 residues long. The germline V gene encodes CDR1 SGDLS and CDR2 YYNGEE. The V end lost 0 bases, the J end lost 2 bases, and 12 bases lay between the germline ends. The entire variable domain, with the rest obtained from reference TRBV9 and TRBJ1-3, is as follows: DSGVTQTPKHLITATGQRVTLRCSPRSGDLSVYWYQQSLDQGLQFLIQYYNGEERAKGNILERFSAQQFPDLHSELNLSSLELGDSALYFCASSVVVGGAGNTIYFGEGSWLTVV.

As concerns this clone: A read error may explain this, as a much larger clone is one base away. The V and J genes are TRBV2 and TRBJ2-2, with 11 bases lining up with TRBD2. Germline V gene lookup returns CDR1 SNHLY and CDR2 FYNNEI. This CDR3 region has 17 residues. As DNA, the CDR3 is TGTGTCAGCAGTCTGAGACTAGCGGGAATAAACACCGGGGAGCTGTTTTTT. This translates into CVSSLRLAGINTGELFF.